Detailed here is one T cell receptor (beta chain). Its antigen is still unknown. This CDR3 region has 15 residues. V was clipped by 0 bases and J by 0 bases, with 7 bases between them. Germline CDR1 reads SGHRS; CDR2 reads YFSETQ. Separate from the roughly 670-subject first cohort, the roughly 120-subject validation cohort was the one that the donors belonged to. These data come from a study of cytomegalovirus exposure and HLA in healthy donors. General observations from the study: Despite most TCR sequences being rare, some public TCRs occurred in many donors. One later analysis, an examination of the roughly 110 validation repertoires, found that first-cohort TCR clusters tended to co-occur in them.

Clones were sequenced by immunoSEQ multiplex PCR, and TCRdb holds only the in-frame ones, with some missing. The sample includes 120,000 to 150,000 clones, just under 85% of them seen just once. The J gene is TRBJ1-5, the V gene TRBV5-1; D gene unclear. Sequencing was carried out using PBMCs. This clonotype originated in a woman aged 25 to 39 in good health and CMV-seronegative. For the CDR3, the DNA is TGCGCCAGCAGCTTGGGTCCCCATAGCAATCAGCCCCAGCATTTT. Amino acids: CASSLGPHSNQPQHF. The variable domain in full, with the rest retrieved from reference TRBV5-1 and TRBJ1-5, is KAGVTQTPRYLIKTRGQQVTLSCSPISGHRSVSWYQQTPGQGLQFLFEYFSETQRNKGNFPGRFSGRQFSNSRSEMNVSTLELGDSALYLCASSLGPHSNQPQHFGDGTRLSIL.